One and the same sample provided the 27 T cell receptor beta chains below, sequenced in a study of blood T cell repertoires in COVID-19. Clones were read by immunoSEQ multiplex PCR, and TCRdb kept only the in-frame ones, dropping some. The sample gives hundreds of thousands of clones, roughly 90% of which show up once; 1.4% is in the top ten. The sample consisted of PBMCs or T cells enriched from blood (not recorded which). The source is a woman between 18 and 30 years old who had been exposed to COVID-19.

CDR3 amino acids: CAWNRRGGDYGYTF. In DNA, the CDR3 is TGTGCCTGGAACCGGCGCGGGGGGGACTATGGCTACACCTTC. The chain combines TRBV30 with TRBJ1-2; the D gene is possibly TRBD1 (5 bases). The germline V gene has CDR1 GTSNPN and CDR2 SVGIG (reference sequence). The CDR3 contains 14 residues. The V end lost 4 bases, the J end lost 3 bases, and 15 bases lay between the germline ends.

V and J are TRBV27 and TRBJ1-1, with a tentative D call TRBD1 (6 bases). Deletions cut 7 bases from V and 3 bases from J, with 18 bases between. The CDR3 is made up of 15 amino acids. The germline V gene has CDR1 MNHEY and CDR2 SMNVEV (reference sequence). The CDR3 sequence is CASTRSGGRDTEAFF. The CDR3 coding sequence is TGTGCCAGCACCCGGAGCGGGGGGCGCGACACTGAAGCTTTCTTT.

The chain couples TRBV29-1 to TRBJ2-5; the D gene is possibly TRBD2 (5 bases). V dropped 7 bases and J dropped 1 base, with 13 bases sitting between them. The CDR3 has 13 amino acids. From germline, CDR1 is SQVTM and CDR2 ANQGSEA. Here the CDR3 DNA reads TGCAGCGGGGAACTGGACTCCCAAGAGACCCAGTACTTC. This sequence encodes CSGELDSQETQYF.

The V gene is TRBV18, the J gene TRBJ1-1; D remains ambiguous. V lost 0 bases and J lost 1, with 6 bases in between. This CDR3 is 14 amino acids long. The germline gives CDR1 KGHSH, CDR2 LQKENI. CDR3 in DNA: TGTGCCAGCTCACCACCCGAGGAGAACACTGAAGCTTTCTTT. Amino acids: CASSPPEENTEAFF.

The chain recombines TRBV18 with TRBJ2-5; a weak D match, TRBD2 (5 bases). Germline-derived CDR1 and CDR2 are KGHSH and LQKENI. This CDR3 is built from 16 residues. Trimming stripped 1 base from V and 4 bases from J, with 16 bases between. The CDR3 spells CASSPQRRLTVETQYF. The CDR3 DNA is TGTGCCAGCTCACCACAACGGAGGTTAACGGTAGAGACCCAGTACTTC.

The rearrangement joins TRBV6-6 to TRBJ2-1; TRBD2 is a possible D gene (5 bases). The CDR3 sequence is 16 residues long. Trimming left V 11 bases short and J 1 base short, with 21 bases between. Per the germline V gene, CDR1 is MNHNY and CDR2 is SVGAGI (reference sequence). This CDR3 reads CAARASAAGSYNEQFF. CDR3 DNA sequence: TGTGCCGCCCGAGCCTCCGCCGCGGGTTCCTACAATGAGCAGTTCTTC.

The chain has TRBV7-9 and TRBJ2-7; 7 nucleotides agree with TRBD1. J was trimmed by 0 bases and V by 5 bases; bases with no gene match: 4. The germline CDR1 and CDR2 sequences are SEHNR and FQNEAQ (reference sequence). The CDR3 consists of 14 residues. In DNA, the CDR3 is TGTGCCAGCAGCCAGACAGGGCTCTCCTACGAGCAGTACTTC. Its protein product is CASSQTGLSYEQYF.

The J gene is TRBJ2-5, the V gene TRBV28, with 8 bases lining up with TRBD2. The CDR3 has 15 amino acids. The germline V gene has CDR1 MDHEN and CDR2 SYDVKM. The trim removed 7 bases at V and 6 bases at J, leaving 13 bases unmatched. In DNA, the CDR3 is TGTGCCAGCACCCCGGGCGGGGGGACCGTGCAGACCCAGTACTTC. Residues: CASTPGGGTVQTQYF.

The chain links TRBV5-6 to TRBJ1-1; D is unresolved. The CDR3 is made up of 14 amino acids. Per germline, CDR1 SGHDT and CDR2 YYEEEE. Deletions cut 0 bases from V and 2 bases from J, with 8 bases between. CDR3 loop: CASSLAPGNTEAFF. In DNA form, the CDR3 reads TGTGCCAGCAGCTTGGCTCCAGGAAACACTGAAGCTTTCTTT.

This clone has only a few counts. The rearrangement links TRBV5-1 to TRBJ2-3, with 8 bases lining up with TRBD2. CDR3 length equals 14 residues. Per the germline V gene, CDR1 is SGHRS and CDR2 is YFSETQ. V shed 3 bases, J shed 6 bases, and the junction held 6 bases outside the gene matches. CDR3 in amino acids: CASSSTSGRDTQYF. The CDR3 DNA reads TGCGCCAGCAGCTCCACTAGCGGTCGGGATACGCAGTATTTT.

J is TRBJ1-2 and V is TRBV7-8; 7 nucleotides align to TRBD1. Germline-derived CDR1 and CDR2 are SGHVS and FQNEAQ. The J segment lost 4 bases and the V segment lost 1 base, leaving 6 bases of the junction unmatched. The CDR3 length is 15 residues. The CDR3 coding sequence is TGTGCCAGCAGCTTAGAGGGGGCCGGTGGCTATGGCTACACCTTC. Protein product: CASSLEGAGGYGYTF.

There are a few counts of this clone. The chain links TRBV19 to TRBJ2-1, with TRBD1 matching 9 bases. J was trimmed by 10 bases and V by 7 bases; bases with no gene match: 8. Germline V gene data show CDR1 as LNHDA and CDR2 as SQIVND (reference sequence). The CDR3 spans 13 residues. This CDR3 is CASIGTGISEQFF. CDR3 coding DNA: TGTGCCAGTATCGGGACAGGGATAAGCGAGCAGTTCTTC.

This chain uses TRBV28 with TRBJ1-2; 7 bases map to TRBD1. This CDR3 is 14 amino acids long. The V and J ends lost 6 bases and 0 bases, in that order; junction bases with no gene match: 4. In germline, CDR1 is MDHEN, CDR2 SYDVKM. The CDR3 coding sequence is TGTGCCAGCAGGATACAGGGGACTAACTATGGCTACACCTTC. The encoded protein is CASRIQGTNYGYTF.

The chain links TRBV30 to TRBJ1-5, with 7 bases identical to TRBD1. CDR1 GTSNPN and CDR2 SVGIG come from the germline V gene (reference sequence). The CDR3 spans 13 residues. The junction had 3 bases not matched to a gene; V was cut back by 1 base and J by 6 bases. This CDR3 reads CAWSGTGAQPQHF. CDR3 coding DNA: TGTGCCTGGAGTGGGACAGGAGCTCAGCCCCAGCATTTT. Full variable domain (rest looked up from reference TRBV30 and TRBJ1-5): SQTIHQWPATLVQPVGSPLSLECTVEGTSNPNLYWYRQAAGRGLQLLFYSVGIGQISSEVPQNLSASRPQDRQFILSSKKLLLSDSGFYLCAWSGTGAQPQHFGDGTRLSIL.

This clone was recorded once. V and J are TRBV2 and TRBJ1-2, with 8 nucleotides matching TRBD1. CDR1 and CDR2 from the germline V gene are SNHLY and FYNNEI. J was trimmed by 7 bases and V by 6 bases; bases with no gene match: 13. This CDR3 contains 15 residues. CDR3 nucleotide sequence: TGTGCCAGCAGCGATCAACCGACAGGGGTCCGTGGCTACACCTTC. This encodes CASSDQPTGVRGYTF. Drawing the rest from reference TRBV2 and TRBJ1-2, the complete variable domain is EPEVTQTPSHQVTQMGQEVILRCVPISNHLYFYWYRQILGQKVEFLVSFYNNEISEKSEIFDDQFSVERPDGSNFTLKIRSTKLEDSAMYFCASSDQPTGVRGYTFGSGTRLTVV.

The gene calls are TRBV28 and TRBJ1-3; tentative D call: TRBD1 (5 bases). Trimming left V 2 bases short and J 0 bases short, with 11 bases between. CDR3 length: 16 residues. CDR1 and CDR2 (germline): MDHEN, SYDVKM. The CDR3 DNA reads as TGTGCCAGCAGTTTAACAGGCCCGCCCTCTGGAAACACCATATATTTT. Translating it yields CASSLTGPPSGNTIYF.

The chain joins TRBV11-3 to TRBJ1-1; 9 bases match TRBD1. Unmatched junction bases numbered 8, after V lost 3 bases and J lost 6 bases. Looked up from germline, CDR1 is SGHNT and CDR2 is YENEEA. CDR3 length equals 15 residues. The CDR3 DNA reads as TGTGCCAGCAGCTTCCACAGGGGGCCCTACGCTGAAGCTTTCTTT. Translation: CASSFHRGPYAEAFF.

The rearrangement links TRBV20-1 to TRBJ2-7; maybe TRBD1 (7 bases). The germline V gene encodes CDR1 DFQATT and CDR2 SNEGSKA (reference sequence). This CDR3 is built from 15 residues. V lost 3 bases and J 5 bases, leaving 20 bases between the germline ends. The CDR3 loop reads CSASRRGAVRNEQYF. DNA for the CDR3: TGCAGTGCTAGTCGCAGGGGGGCAGTCAGAAACGAGCAGTACTTC.

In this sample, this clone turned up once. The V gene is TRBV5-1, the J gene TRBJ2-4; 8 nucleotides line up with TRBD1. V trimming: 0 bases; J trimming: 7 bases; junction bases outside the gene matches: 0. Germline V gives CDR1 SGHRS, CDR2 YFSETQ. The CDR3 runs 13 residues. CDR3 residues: CASSLGQGNIQYF. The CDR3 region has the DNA TGCGCCAGCAGCTTGGGACAGGGGAACATTCAGTACTTC. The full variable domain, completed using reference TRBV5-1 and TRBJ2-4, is KAGVTQTPRYLIKTRGQQVTLSCSPISGHRSVSWYQQTPGQGLQFLFEYFSETQRNKGNFPGRFSGRQFSNSRSEMNVSTLELGDSALYLCASSLGQGNIQYFGAGTRLSVL.

CDR3 in amino acids: CASIRHRDRVRNEQFF. CDR3 nucleotide sequence: TGTGCCAGCATTCGTCACCGGGACAGGGTACGCAATGAGCAGTTCTTC. The chain links TRBV6-4 to TRBJ2-1, with TRBD1 matching over 9 bases. This CDR3 region has 16 residues. The V segment lost 7 bases and the J segment 6 bases; nucleotides outside the gene matches: 13. Germline V lookup: CDR1 MRHNA, CDR2 SNTAGT.

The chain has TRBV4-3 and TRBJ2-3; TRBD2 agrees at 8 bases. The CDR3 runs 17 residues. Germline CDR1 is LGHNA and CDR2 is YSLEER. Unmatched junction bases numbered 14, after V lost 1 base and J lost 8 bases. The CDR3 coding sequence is TGCGCCAGCAGCCAAGCCCGCCGGGGGGGCCCCCCAATTACGCAGTATTTT. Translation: CASSQARRGGPPITQYF.

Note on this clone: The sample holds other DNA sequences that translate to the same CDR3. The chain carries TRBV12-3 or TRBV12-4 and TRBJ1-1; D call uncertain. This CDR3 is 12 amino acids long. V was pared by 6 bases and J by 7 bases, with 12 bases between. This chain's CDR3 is CASSLGRSEAFF. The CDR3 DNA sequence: TGTGCCAGCAGCCTAGGGAGGAGTGAAGCTTTCTTT.

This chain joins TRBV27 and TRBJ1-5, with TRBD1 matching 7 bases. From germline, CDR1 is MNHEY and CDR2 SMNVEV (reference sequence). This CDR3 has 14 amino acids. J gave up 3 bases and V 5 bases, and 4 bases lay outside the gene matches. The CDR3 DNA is TGTGCCAGCAGTCCCGGGACAGACAATCAGCCCCAGCATTTT. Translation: CASSPGTDNQPQHF.

CDR3 sequence: CASTQGTSGRYEQYF. For the CDR3, the DNA is TGCGCCAGCACTCAGGGGACTAGCGGGAGGTACGAGCAGTACTTC. The chain is built from TRBV5-1 and TRBJ2-7, with TRBD2 identical over 15 bases. Germline CDR1 and CDR2: SGHRS and YFSETQ. Losses at the gene ends were 6 bases for V and 4 bases for J; bases not matched to a gene: 5. CDR3 size: 15 residues.

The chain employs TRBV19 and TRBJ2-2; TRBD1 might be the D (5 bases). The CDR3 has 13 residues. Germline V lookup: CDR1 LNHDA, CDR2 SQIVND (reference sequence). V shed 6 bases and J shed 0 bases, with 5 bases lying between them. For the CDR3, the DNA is TGTGCCAGTAGGGGGCCGAACACCGGGGAGCTGTTTTTT. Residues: CASRGPNTGELFF.

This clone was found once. CDR3 coding DNA: TGCGCCAGCAGCCCAAACAGGGACTCCTATAATTCACCCCTCCACTTT. It translates to CASSPNRDSYNSPLHF. The chain has TRBV5-1 and TRBJ1-6; weak D call: TRBD1 (6 bases). The CDR3 runs to 16 residues. The germline V gene has CDR1 SGHRS and CDR2 YFSETQ. Trimming removed 4 bases at V and 0 bases at J, with 11 bases between.

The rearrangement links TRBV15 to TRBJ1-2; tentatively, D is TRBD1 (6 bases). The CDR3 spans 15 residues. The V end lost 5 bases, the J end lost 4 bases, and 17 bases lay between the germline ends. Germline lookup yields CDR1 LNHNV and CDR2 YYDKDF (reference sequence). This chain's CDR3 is CATSGMTGPIYGYTF. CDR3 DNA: TGTGCCACCAGCGGAATGACAGGTCCAATCTATGGCTACACCTTC.